A single sample gave rise to the 11 T cell receptor beta chains below, sequenced in a study of cytomegalovirus exposure and HLA in healthy donors. With 60 Vbeta and 13 Jbeta primers, the PCR was carried out. Measured with immunoSEQ multiplex PCR; TCRdb has only the in-frame clones, and not every one. In total, the table holds about 130,000 clones. Material for sequencing was PBMCs. These receptors all come from a man younger than 35 in good health and CMV-seronegative.

This sequence joins TRBV28 and TRBJ1-2; D not certain. V gave up 8 bases and J gave up 2 bases, with 15 bases separating them. Germline CDR1 and CDR2: MDHEN and SYDVKM. This CDR3 has 14 amino acids. Here the CDR3 DNA reads TGTGCCAGCTGTCGATTAGGAGTCAACTATGGCTACACCTTC. Its protein is CASCRLGVNYGYTF.

The chain has TRBV5-5 and TRBJ2-6; D is perhaps TRBD2 (6 bases). V lost 0 bases and J lost 1, with 14 bases in between. The CDR3 has 18 residues. Germline V CDR1 and CDR2: SGHKS, YYEKEE (reference sequence). CDR3 amino acids: CASSLVVSGRSGANVLTF. The CDR3 DNA follows: TGTGCCAGCAGCTTGGTGGTCTCAGGGAGGTCTGGGGCCAACGTCCTGACTTTC.

The chain employs TRBV10-2 and TRBJ2-7, with 7 nucleotides matching TRBD1. V lost 6 bases to trimming and J lost 0 bases; unmatched junction nucleotides: 5. Germline assignment: CDR1 WSHSY and CDR2 SAAADI. CDR3 size: 14 residues. The CDR3 coding sequence is TGCGCCAGCAGCCAACGGGACAGCTCCTACGAGCAGTACTTC. It encodes CASSQRDSSYEQYF.

The rearrangement joins TRBV7-8 to TRBJ1-4; D is undetermined. Germline-derived CDR1 and CDR2 are SGHVS and FQNEAQ. The V end was cut by 5 bases, the J end by 4 bases, with 8 bases between. The CDR3 extends over 13 amino acids. The CDR3 region is CASSPRINEKLFF. As DNA, the CDR3 is TGTGCCAGCAGCCCGAGGATTAATGAAAAACTGTTTTTT.

The gene calls are TRBV4-1 and TRBJ1-6; the D gene is possibly TRBD1 (6 bases). The CDR3 runs 16 residues. The V end lost 1 base, the J end lost 10 bases, and 17 bases lay between the germline ends. Germline assignment: CDR1 MGHRA and CDR2 YSYEKL. The CDR3 region has the DNA TGCGCCAGCAGCCAAGGGCCTGGACAGTTTAGGTCACCCCTCCACTTT. This sequence encodes CASSQGPGQFRSPLHF.

The chain links TRBV6-5 to TRBJ2-3, with 7 positions matching TRBD2. This CDR3 comprises 15 residues. Looked up from germline, CDR1 is MNHEY and CDR2 is SVGAGI. The junction had 4 bases not matched to a gene; V was cut back by 2 bases and J by 2 bases. The CDR3, as DNA: TGTGCCAGCAGTTACGTGGGGGGGAACACAGATACGCAGTATTTT. Protein product: CASSYVGGNTDTQYF.

V usage is TRBV25-1 and J usage is TRBJ1-1, with 7 bases matching TRBD1. This CDR3 has 15 residues. Trimming at V came to 3 bases and at J to 1 base, leaving 5 bases not matched to a gene. Germline V lookup: CDR1 MGHDK, CDR2 SYGVNS. The CDR3 nucleotides read TGTGCCAGCAGTGACGACAGGGCTGGGAACACTGAAGCTTTCTTT. It specifies CASSDDRAGNTEAFF.

The gene calls are TRBV10-3 and TRBJ2-2; 9 nucleotides match TRBD1. V was pared by 6 bases and J by 5 bases, with 7 bases of the junction left unmatched. CDR1 and CDR2 from the germline V gene are ENHRY and SYGVKD. The CDR3 sequence is 15 residues long. In DNA form, the CDR3 reads TGTGCCATCAGAGCCACAGGGGGCATTACCGGGGAGCTGTTTTTT. Translated, it gives CAIRATGGITGELFF.

Written as DNA, the CDR3 is TGTGCCAGCAGCAATCCACAGGGGGCGCGTGTTAAAGAGACCCAGTACTTC. This translates into CASSNPQGARVKETQYF. The chain combines TRBV7-2 with TRBJ2-5; 9 bases align to TRBD1. CDR1 and CDR2 from the germline V gene are SGHTA and FQGNSA. The CDR3 consists of 17 residues. The V gene end was trimmed by 5 bases and the J gene end by 3 bases; junction bases not matched to a gene: 13.

This chain uses TRBV19 with TRBJ1-3, with 7 bases that match TRBD1. The V gene end was trimmed by 5 bases and the J gene end by 0 bases; junction bases not matched to a gene: 10. This CDR3 is built from 17 residues. The germline V gene encodes CDR1 LNHDA and CDR2 SQIVND (reference sequence). The CDR3 sequence: CASSARQGNFSGNTIYF. CDR3 bases: TGTGCCAGTAGTGCCCGACAGGGCAACTTCTCTGGAAACACCATATATTTT.

The chain is built from TRBV19 and TRBJ2-7, with 9 bases fitting TRBD2. The V gene end was trimmed by 3 bases and the J gene end by 0 bases; junction bases not matched to a gene: 3. Germline V lookup: CDR1 LNHDA, CDR2 SQIVND (reference sequence). This CDR3 has 15 residues. The CDR3: CASSILAGSSYEQYF. DNA of the CDR3: TGTGCCAGTAGTATCCTAGCGGGAAGCTCCTACGAGCAGTACTTC.